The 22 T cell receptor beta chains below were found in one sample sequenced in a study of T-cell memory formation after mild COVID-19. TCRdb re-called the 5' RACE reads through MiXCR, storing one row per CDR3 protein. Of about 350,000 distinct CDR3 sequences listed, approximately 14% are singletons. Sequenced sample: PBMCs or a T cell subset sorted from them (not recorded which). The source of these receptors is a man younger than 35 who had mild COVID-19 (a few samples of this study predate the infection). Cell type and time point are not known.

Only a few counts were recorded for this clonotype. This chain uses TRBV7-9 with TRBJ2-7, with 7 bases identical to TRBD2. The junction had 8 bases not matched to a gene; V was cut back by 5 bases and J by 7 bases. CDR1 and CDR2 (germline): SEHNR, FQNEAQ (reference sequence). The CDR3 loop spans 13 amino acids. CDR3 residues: CASSPRRGFEQYF. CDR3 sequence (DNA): TGTGCCAGCAGCCCCAGGCGGGGGTTTGAGCAGTACTTC.

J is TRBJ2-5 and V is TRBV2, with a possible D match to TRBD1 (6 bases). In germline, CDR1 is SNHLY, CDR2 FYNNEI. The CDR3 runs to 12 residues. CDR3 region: CAQGQGPETQYF. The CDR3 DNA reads TGTGCTCAGGGGCAGGGGCCTGAGACCCAGTACTTC. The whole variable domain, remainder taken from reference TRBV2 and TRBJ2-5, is EPEVTQTPSHQVTQMGQEVILRCVPISNHLYFYWYRQILGQKVEFLVSFYNNEISEKSEIFDDQFSVERPDGSNFTLKIRSTKLEDSAMYFCAQGQGPETQYFGPGTRLLVL.

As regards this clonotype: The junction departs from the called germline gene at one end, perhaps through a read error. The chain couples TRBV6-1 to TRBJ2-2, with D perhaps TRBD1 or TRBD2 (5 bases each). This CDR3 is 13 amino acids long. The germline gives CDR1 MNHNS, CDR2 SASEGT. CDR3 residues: CASSERAAGDLFF. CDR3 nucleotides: TGTGCCAGCAGTGAGAGGGCCGCCGGGGACCTGTTTTTT.

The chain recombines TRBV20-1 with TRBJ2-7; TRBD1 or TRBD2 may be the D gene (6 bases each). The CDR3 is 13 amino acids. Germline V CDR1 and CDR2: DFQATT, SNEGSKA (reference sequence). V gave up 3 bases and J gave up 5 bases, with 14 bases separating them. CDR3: CSARAGEAHEQYF. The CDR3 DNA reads TGCAGTGCTAGGGCAGGGGAGGCACACGAGCAGTACTTC.

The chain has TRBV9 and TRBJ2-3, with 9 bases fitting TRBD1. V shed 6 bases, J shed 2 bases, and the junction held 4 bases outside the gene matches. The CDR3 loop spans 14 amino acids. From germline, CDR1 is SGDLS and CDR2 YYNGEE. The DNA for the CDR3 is TGTGCCAGCAACGGACAGGGGTACACAGATACGCAGTATTTT. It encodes CASNGQGYTDTQYF.

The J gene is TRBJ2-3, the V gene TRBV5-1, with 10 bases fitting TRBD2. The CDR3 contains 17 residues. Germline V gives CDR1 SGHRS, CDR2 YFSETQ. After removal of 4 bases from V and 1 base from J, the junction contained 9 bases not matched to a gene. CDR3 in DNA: TGCGCCAGCAGCCACCCTCCCGGGACTAGCGGCACAGATACGCAGTATTTT. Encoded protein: CASSHPPGTSGTDTQYF. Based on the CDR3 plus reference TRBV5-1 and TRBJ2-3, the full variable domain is KAGVTQTPRYLIKTRGQQVTLSCSPISGHRSVSWYQQTPGQGLQFLFEYFSETQRNKGNFPGRFSGRQFSNSRSEMNVSTLELGDSALYLCASSHPPGTSGTDTQYFGPGTRLTVL.

As DNA, the CDR3 is TGTGCCAGCAGCCAATCAGGAGATTTC. Its translation is CASSQSGDF. The J gene is TRBJ2-7, the V gene TRBV21-1. TRBV21-1 corresponds to a pseudogene. CDR3 length equals 9 residues.

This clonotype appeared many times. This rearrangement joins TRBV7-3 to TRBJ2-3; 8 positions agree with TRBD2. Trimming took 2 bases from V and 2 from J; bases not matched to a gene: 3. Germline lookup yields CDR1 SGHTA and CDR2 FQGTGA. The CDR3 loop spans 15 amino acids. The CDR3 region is CASSLAGGATDTQYF. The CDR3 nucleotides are TGTGCCAGCAGCTTAGCCGGGGGGGCCACAGATACGCAGTATTTT.

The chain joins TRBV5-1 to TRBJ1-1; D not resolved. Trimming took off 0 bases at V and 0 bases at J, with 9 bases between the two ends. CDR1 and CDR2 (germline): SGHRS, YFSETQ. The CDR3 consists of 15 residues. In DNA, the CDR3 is TGCGCCAGCAGCTTGGGTGTCAGCATGAACACTGAAGCTTTCTTT. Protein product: CASSLGVSMNTEAFF.

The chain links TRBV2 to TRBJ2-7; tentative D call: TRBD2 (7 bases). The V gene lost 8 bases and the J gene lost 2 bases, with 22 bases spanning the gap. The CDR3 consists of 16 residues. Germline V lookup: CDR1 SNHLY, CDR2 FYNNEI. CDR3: CASQTAGRGQTYEQYF. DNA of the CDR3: TGTGCCAGCCAGACGGCGGGGCGGGGGCAAACCTACGAGCAGTACTTC.

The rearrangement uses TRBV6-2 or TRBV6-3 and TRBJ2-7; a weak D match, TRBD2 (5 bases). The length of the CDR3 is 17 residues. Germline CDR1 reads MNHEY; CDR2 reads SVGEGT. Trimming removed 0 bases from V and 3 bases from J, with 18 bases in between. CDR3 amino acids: CASSYSAEREPSYEQYF. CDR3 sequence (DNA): TGTGCCAGCAGTTACTCGGCGGAGAGGGAACCGAGCTACGAGCAGTACTTC.

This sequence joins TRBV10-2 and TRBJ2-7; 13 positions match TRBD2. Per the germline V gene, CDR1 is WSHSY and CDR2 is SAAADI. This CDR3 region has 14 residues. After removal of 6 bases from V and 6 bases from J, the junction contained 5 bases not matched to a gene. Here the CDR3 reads CASRTSGGLGEQYV. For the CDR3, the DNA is TGCGCCAGCAGGACTAGCGGGGGGCTGGGCGAGCAGTACGTC.

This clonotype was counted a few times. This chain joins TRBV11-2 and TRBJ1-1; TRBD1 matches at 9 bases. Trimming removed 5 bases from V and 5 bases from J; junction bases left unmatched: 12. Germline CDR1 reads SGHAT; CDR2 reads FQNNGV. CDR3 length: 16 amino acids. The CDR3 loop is CASSLLGGTGITEAFF. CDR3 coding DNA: TGTGCCAGCAGCCTCTTGGGCGGGACAGGGATTACTGAAGCTTTCTTT.

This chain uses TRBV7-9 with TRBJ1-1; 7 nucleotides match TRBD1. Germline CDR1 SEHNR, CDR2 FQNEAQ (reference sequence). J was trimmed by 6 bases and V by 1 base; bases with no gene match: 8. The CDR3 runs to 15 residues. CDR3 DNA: TGTGCCAGCAGCTTAGTGCAATTAGGGGGCCCTGAAGCTTTCTTT. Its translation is CASSLVQLGGPEAFF. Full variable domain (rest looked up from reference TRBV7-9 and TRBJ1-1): DTGVSQNPRHKITKRGQNVTFRCDPISEHNRLYWYRQTLGQGPEFLTYFQNEAQLEKSRLLSDRFSAERPKGSFSTLEIQRTEQGDSAMYLCASSLVQLGGPEAFFGQGTRLTVV.

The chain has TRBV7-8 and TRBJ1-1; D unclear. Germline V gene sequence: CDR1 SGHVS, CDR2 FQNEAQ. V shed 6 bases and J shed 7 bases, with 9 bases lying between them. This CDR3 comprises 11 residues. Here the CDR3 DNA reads TGTGCCAGCAGACAAACAAATGAAGCTTTCTTT. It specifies CASRQTNEAFF.

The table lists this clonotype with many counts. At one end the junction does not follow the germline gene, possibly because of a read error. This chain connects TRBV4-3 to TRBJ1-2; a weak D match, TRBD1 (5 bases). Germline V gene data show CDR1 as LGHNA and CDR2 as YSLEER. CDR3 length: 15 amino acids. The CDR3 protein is CASSQDWGGNSGYTF. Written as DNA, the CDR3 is TGCGCCAGCAGCCAAGATTGGGGGGGGAACTCTGGCTACACCTTC.

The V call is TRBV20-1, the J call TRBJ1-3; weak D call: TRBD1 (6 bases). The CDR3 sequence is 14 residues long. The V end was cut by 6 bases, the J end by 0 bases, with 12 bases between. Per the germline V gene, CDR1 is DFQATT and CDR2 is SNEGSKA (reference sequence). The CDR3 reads CSAPDSRSGNTIYF. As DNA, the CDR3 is TGCAGTGCCCCGGACAGTCGCTCTGGAAACACCATATATTTT.

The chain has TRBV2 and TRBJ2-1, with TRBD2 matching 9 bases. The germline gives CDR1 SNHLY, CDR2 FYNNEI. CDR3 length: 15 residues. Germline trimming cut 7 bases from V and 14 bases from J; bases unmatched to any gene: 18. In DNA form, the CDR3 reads TGTGCCAGCAAATCCGGGACTAGCTCCGGGGTGGCGGAGTTCTTC. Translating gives CASKSGTSSGVAEFF.

The CDR3 coding sequence is TGTGCCAGCAGACGGCGGGGGGCTCCAGACTCCTACGAGCAGTACTTC. Translation: CASRRRGAPDSYEQYF. The V gene is TRBV5-5, the J gene TRBJ2-7; 8 nucleotides line up with TRBD2. CDR1 SGHKS and CDR2 YYEKEE come from the germline V gene (reference sequence). Losses at the gene ends were 5 bases for V and 0 bases for J; bases not matched to a gene: 10. This CDR3 region has 16 residues.

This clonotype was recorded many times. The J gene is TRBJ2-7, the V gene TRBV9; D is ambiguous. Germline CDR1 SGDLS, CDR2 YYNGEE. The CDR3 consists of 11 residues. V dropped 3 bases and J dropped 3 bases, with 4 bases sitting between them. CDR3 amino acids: CASSAGYEQYF. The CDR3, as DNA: TGTGCCAGCAGCGCGGGCTACGAGCAGTACTTC.

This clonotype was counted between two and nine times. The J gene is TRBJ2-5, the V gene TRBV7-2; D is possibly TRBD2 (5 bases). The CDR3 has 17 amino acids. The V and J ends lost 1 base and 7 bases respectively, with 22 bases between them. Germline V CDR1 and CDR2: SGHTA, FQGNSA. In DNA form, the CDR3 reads TGTGCCAGCAGCTTAGGAGGGCCAGGCGCCTTCAGTGGGACCCAGTACTTC. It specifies CASSLGGPGAFSGTQYF.

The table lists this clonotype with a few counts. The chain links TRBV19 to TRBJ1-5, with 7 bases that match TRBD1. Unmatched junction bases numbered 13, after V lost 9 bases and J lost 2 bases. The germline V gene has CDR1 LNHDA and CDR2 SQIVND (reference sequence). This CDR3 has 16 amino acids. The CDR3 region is CASSRDRGQGNQPQHF. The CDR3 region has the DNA TGTGCCAGCAGCCGGGACAGAGGTCAAGGCAATCAGCCCCAGCATTTT.